The clone carrying this T cell receptor beta chain is a singleton in its sample. Antigen specificity is unknown. This record comes from a study of cytomegalovirus exposure and HLA in healthy donors. Findings and caveats of the study: An Asian-associated ancestry cluster reportedly showed fewer N-insertions than the roughly 670-donor mean in a later analysis. Analysis was carried out at a later point, and it linked a missense DCLRE1C variant to TCR beta V- and J-gene trimming.

V dropped 5 bases and J dropped 3; count of bases not matched to a gene: 13. CDR3 length: 17 residues. Germline CDR1 reads MNHEY; CDR2 reads SMNVEV (reference sequence). Both 60 Vbeta primers and 13 Jbeta primers went into the PCR. Clones were read by immunoSEQ multiplex PCR, and TCRdb kept only the in-frame ones, dropping some. The sample has about 140,000 clones, around 80% seen once. This TCR came from a middle-aged woman in good health and CMV-seronegative. Source material: PBMCs. This chain uses TRBV27 with TRBJ1-1; TRBD1 matches 9 bases. The CDR3 spells CASSPLPGQGKDTEAFF. The DNA for the CDR3 is TGTGCCAGCAGTCCGCTACCGGGACAGGGAAAGGACACTGAAGCTTTCTTT.